The 15 T cell receptor beta chains in this list originate from one sample, sequenced in a study of PD-L1 blockade in urothelial cancer. Generated by immunoSEQ multiplex PCR, the TCRdb table keeps only in-frame clones and is missing some. The repertoire holds approximately 52,000 clones, over 75% seen once, with 15% to 19% in the top ten. The time point is: pretreatment peripheral blood. The sample consisted of PBMCs, taken around atezolizumab (anti-PD-L1) treatment. The source of these receptors is a man between 65 and 79 years old with urothelial cancer.

The J gene is TRBJ1-1, the V gene TRBV27, with unresolved D. The germline V gene encodes CDR1 MNHEY and CDR2 SMNVEV (reference sequence). The CDR3 runs to 12 residues. V dropped 5 bases and J dropped 7 bases, with 11 bases sitting between them. CDR3 sequence: CASSPRGGEAFF. CDR3 bases: TGTGCCAGCAGTCCCCGAGGTGGTGAAGCTTTCTTT.

The chain couples TRBV7-9 to TRBJ2-3, with 9 bases fitting TRBD2. The trim removed 5 bases at V and 2 bases at J, leaving 11 bases unmatched. Germline lookup yields CDR1 SEHNR and CDR2 FQNEAQ (reference sequence). This CDR3 spans 17 amino acids. The CDR3 here is CASSPARGGRDTDTQYF. In DNA form, the CDR3 reads TGTGCCAGCAGCCCCGCTAGGGGCGGGAGGGACACAGATACGCAGTATTTT.

V and J are TRBV25-1 and TRBJ2-7, with TRBD2 matching 9 bases. Germline values: CDR1 MGHDK, CDR2 SYGVNS. CDR3 length: 14 amino acids. Trimming at V came to 5 bases and at J to 5 bases, leaving 7 bases not matched to a gene. The CDR3 region has the DNA TGTGCCAGCAGTTCGTTGAGCGGGAGGAACGAGCAGTACTTC. Its translation: CASSSLSGRNEQYF.

The V call is TRBV28, the J call TRBJ2-7; 10 nucleotides line up with TRBD1. The germline V gene has CDR1 MDHEN and CDR2 SYDVKM. The CDR3 runs to 16 residues. With V trimmed by 5 bases and J by 4 bases, 11 bases remained unmatched. The CDR3 loop reads CASSPQVGQGPYEQYF. DNA of the CDR3: TGTGCCAGCAGTCCCCAAGTGGGACAGGGGCCTTACGAGCAGTACTTC.

The gene calls are TRBV6-1 and TRBJ1-4; D not resolved. The CDR3 runs 13 residues. Trimming removed 4 bases at V and 5 bases at J, with 8 bases between. The germline V gene encodes CDR1 MNHNS and CDR2 SASEGT. The CDR3 bases are TGTGCCAGCAGTGGGTCACGGAATGAAAAACTGTTTTTT. Amino acids: CASSGSRNEKLFF.

V is TRBV14 and J is TRBJ1-2; D remains ambiguous. Per germline, CDR1 SGHDN and CDR2 FVKESK. CDR3 length: 15 amino acids. Trimming cost V 1 base and J 3 bases, with 12 bases left between them. The CDR3 protein is CASSQAPGGDYGYTF. The CDR3, as DNA: TGTGCCAGCAGCCAAGCCCCGGGAGGCGACTATGGCTACACCTTC.

CDR3 protein: CASRPTGTVNEKLFF. The CDR3 DNA is TGTGCCAGCAGACCCACCGGGACAGTTAATGAAAAACTGTTTTTT. The chain links TRBV6-5 to TRBJ1-4; 7 nucleotides line up with TRBD1. CDR1 is MNHEY, CDR2 SVGAGI, per germline. The CDR3 runs 15 residues. The V segment lost 6 bases and the J segment 4 bases; nucleotides outside the gene matches: 8.

V usage is TRBV19 and J usage is TRBJ1-5, with 9 bases that match TRBD1. CDR3 size: 14 residues. V lost 9 bases to trimming and J lost 0 bases; unmatched junction nucleotides: 3. CDR1 is LNHDA and CDR2 is SQIVND in the germline V gene (reference sequence). The CDR3 here is CASRDRDSNQPQHF. DNA of the CDR3: TGTGCCAGCCGGGACAGGGATAGCAATCAGCCCCAGCATTTT.

CDR3 sequence: CASSLGQGLAGVGEQFF. The CDR3 DNA follows: TGTGCCAGCAGCCTAGGCCAGGGACTAGCGGGAGTCGGTGAGCAGTTCTTC. The chain joins TRBV28 to TRBJ2-1, with 14 bases lining up with TRBD2. The germline gives CDR1 MDHEN, CDR2 SYDVKM. J gave up 9 bases and V 6 bases, and 13 bases lay outside the gene matches. The length of the CDR3 is 17 residues.

The rearrangement joins TRBV27 to TRBJ2-2; D gene unclear. The CDR3 contains 12 residues. Germline loops: CDR1 MNHEY, CDR2 SMNVEV (reference sequence). Trimming took off 6 bases at V and 3 bases at J, with 5 bases between the two ends. The CDR3 DNA reads as TGTGCCAGCAGGGGCTACACCGGGGAGCTGTTTTTT. It is translated as CASRGYTGELFF.

This clone was seen just once. The chain has TRBV29-1 and TRBJ2-1, with 11 bases identical to TRBD1. The germline V gene encodes CDR1 SQVTM and CDR2 ANQGSEA. The length of the CDR3 is 16 residues. Trimming took 3 bases from V and 1 from J; bases not matched to a gene: 5. CDR3 in DNA: TGCAGCGTTGAGGCCGGACAGGGGGCGTCCTACAATGAGCAGTTCTTC. Encoded protein: CSVEAGQGASYNEQFF.

The chain couples TRBV7-9 to TRBJ1-4; perhaps TRBD1 as D (6 bases). The CDR3 is 15 amino acids. Germline assignment: CDR1 SEHNR and CDR2 FQNEAQ (reference sequence). V was clipped by 4 bases and J by 5 bases, with 14 bases between them. For the CDR3, the DNA is TGTGCCAGCAGCTCCGAACAGGGAGGGAATGAAAAACTGTTTTTT. Translation gives CASSSEQGGNEKLFF.

This chain links TRBV5-4 with TRBJ1-2; no clear D. Trimming removed 4 bases from V and 0 bases from J, with 13 bases in between. Germline V gene lookup returns CDR1 SGHNT and CDR2 YYREEE (reference sequence). CDR3 length equals 15 residues. CDR3: CASSVGSEPNYGYTF. CDR3 in DNA: TGTGCCAGCAGCGTCGGGTCTGAACCTAACTATGGCTACACCTTC.

V usage is TRBV28 and J usage is TRBJ1-2; 7 nucleotides align to TRBD1. The germline gives CDR1 MDHEN, CDR2 SYDVKM. The CDR3 sequence is 16 residues long. J gave up 2 bases and V 5 bases, and 11 bases lay outside the gene matches. The DNA of the CDR3 is TGTGCCAGCAGTCTACCGGGACAGCCACCAAACTATGGCTACACCTTC. Protein sequence: CASSLPGQPPNYGYTF.

V and J are TRBV30 and TRBJ2-7; D is ambiguous. V shed 2 bases and J shed 2 bases, with 10 bases lying between them. In germline, CDR1 is GTSNPN, CDR2 SVGIG (reference sequence). CDR3 length equals 13 residues. The CDR3 DNA sequence: TGTGCCTGGAGTACAGTCAACACCTACGAGCAGTACTTC. Its translation: CAWSTVNTYEQYF.